This T cell receptor (beta chain) was documented in a study of shared clonotypes between healthy human individuals. Division of CD4+ cells produced a CD45RA+ naive subset and a CD45RA-negative memory subset. Sequencing used immunoSEQ multiplex PCR; TCRdb keeps in-frame clones, though not all of them. The sample lists roughly 1 million clones; more than 65% were seen once. Input material: memory CD4+ T cells sorted from blood. The subset: CD45RA-negative fraction. The sequence was collected from a man aged 18 to 30 in good health.

CDR3 DNA sequence: TGCGCCAGCAGCTTGGCCAGTCCGAACACTGAAGCTTTCTTT. It encodes CASSLASPNTEAFF. The chain combines TRBV5-1 with TRBJ1-1; D gene uncertain. Trimming left V 0 bases short and J 1 base short, with 7 bases between. Germline lookup yields CDR1 SGHRS and CDR2 YFSETQ. CDR3 length equals 14 residues.